The 26 T cell receptor beta chains in this list originate from one sample, sequenced in a study of regulatory T cells in long-lasting Graves disease (dated by TCRdb to the early 2020s). According to the study, the label for this sample's time point signals: newly diagnosed GD, antithyroid drugs for less than 3 months. For both TCR sequencing and RNA sequencing, RNA was extracted from PBMCs in TRIzol. The library came from multiplex PCR. The data were produced on an Illumina HiSeq 4000. TCR beta libraries were built with iRepertoire HTBI primers and Arm-PCR amplification of CDR3 regions. The raw public reads went through TCRdb reprocessing: fastp at Q25, MiXCR clone calling, in-frame beta chains kept. Each record represents a unique CDR3 protein, reported with the most common genes and DNA among its rows. The sample table records a few hundred thousand distinct CDR3 sequences; 10% to 15% of these occur just once. The ten top clones hold under 20% of the sample.

This sample was shared with a second study, whose subject was T cells in Graves' hyperthyroidism and ophthalmopathy.

Sequencing was performed on peripheral blood mononuclear cells (PBMCs), taken at new diagnosis, from a patient treated with antithyroid drugs. These receptors all come from a woman younger than 30 with Graves disease. Donor details come from another sample of the same person, matched by shared clones.

Points on this clonotype: One end of the junction fails to match germline, which may point to a read error. The gene calls are TRBV7-9 and TRBJ2-2; the D gene is possibly TRBD1 (6 bases). The CDR3 has 10 residues. The germline V gene has CDR1 SEHNR and CDR2 FQNEAQ (reference sequence). This CDR3 reads CASTYRELFF. The CDR3 nucleotides read TGTGCCAGCACTTACAGGGAACTGTTTTTT.

The sample holds many counts of this clonotype. The chain joins TRBV12-3 or TRBV12-4 to TRBJ2-1; 7 nucleotides align to TRBD1. V gave up 5 bases and J gave up 1 base; unmatched junction bases: 5. CDR3 length: 15 amino acids. In DNA form, the CDR3 reads TGTGCCAGCAGTCGACAGGGACAGTCCTACAATGAGCAGTTCTTC. Its protein product is CASSRQGQSYNEQFF.

This clonotype came up many times. This rearrangement joins TRBV10-3 to TRBJ2-2; D is perhaps TRBD1 or TRBD2 (7 bases each). From germline, CDR1 is ENHRY and CDR2 SYGVKD. The CDR3 consists of 20 residues. V was shortened by 6 bases and J by 6 bases, with 32 bases between the two germline ends. This chain's CDR3 is CAIRPASGRGRREGAGELFF. CDR3 sequence (DNA): TGTGCCATCAGACCCGCCTCGGGGAGGGGGCGCCGTGAAGGGGCCGGGGAGCTGTTTTTT.

This clonotype was counted at least ten times. CDR3 region: CSARDLLPNTGELFF. As DNA, the CDR3 is TGCAGTGCTAGAGATCTACTACCGAACACCGGGGAGCTGTTTTTT. The genes are TRBV20-1 and TRBJ2-2; D is ambiguous. Germline values: CDR1 DFQATT, CDR2 SNEGSKA (reference sequence). Trimming stripped 0 bases from V and 0 bases from J, with 8 bases between. This CDR3 is 15 amino acids long.

This clonotype was found many times. This chain uses TRBV5-4 with TRBJ1-1, with D tentatively TRBD1 (5 bases). Trimming pared 4 bases from V and 0 bases from J, leaving 13 bases between. The CDR3 has 15 amino acids. Germline CDR1 SGHNT, CDR2 YYREEE (reference sequence). Here the CDR3 DNA reads TGTGCCAGCAGCCCTTCGGCGGGGGTGAACACTGAAGCTTTCTTT. Translating gives CASSPSAGVNTEAFF.

In this sample, this clonotype turned up a few times. The J gene is TRBJ2-2, the V gene TRBV15, with D unclear. CDR1 LNHNV and CDR2 YYDKDF come from the germline V gene (reference sequence). This CDR3 contains 12 residues. Trimming stripped 3 bases from V and 4 bases from J, with 3 bases between. The CDR3 DNA reads TGTGCCACCAGCAGGGCCACCGGGGAGCTGTTTTTT. It encodes CATSRATGELFF.

Details on this clonotype: This may be a read error: a much more frequent sequence differs by one nucleotide. This rearrangement joins TRBV7-8 to TRBJ1-4; 7 bases match TRBD1. V lost 4 bases, J lost 9 bases, and 11 bases stayed unmatched. CDR3 length: 15 amino acids. CDR1 and CDR2 (germline): SGHVS, FQNEAQ. Written as DNA, the CDR3 is TGTGCCAGCAGCTCCCTCCAGGGGGTGGGTAAAAAACTGTTTTTT. It codes for CASSSLQGVGKKLFF.

This clonotype was seen ten or more times. The chain is built from TRBV6-1 and TRBJ1-2, with unresolved D. V dropped 6 bases and J dropped 5 bases, with 13 bases sitting between them. The germline gives CDR1 MNHNS, CDR2 SASEGT. The CDR3 has 13 residues. This CDR3 is CASSNTGVYGYTF. The CDR3 DNA is TGTGCCAGCAGCAACACGGGAGTATATGGCTACACCTTC.

This clonotype was counted at least ten times. This rearrangement joins TRBV29-1 to TRBJ2-3; a possible D gene is TRBD1 (6 bases). Germline V CDR1 and CDR2: SQVTM, ANQGSEA. The CDR3 runs 15 residues. Trimming removed 7 bases from V and 3 bases from J, with 20 bases in between. CDR3 in amino acids: CSALPFGTRTDTQYF. The CDR3 DNA is TGCAGCGCCTTGCCTTTCGGGACAAGAACAGATACGCAGTATTTT.

This clonotype was recorded at least ten times. The chain couples TRBV29-1 to TRBJ2-7, with TRBD1 matching 8 bases. Germline V gives CDR1 SQVTM, CDR2 ANQGSEA. V lost 1 base to trimming and J lost 0 bases; unmatched junction nucleotides: 11. The CDR3 is 17 residues long. CDR3 region: CSVEVSPGQGLSYEQYF. In nucleotides, the CDR3 is TGCAGCGTTGAAGTAAGCCCTGGACAGGGTCTCTCCTACGAGCAGTACTTC.

This clonotype showed up many times. The chain combines TRBV20-1 with TRBJ2-7, with 8 bases fitting TRBD2. CDR3 length: 13 residues. With V trimmed by 3 bases and J by 9 bases, 10 bases remained unmatched. Germline assignment: CDR1 DFQATT and CDR2 SNEGSKA (reference sequence). CDR3: CSARVSGMGRQYF. Here the CDR3 DNA reads TGCAGTGCTAGGGTTAGCGGGATGGGAAGGCAGTACTTC.

The rearrangement uses TRBV5-1 and TRBJ2-3; 11 positions agree with TRBD2. The CDR3 extends over 16 amino acids. V was clipped by 3 bases and J by 2 bases; unmatched bases: 5. Germline values: CDR1 SGHRS, CDR2 YFSETQ. The CDR3 reads CASSSVAGGYTDTQYF. CDR3 sequence (DNA): TGCGCCAGCAGCTCGGTAGCGGGAGGGTACACAGATACGCAGTATTTT.

The sample holds many counts of this clonotype. The J gene is TRBJ1-2, the V gene TRBV16; D perhaps matches TRBD1 (5 bases). The CDR3 runs 14 residues. V was shortened by 0 bases and J by 8 bases, with 13 bases between the two germline ends. Per germline, CDR1 KGHSY and CDR2 FQNENV. CDR3 DNA: TGTGCCAGCAGCCAATCCCAGGGTAACAGGGGCTACACCTTC. The encoded protein is CASSQSQGNRGYTF.

This clonotype was picked up a small number of times. The rearrangement links TRBV5-1 to TRBJ2-2; D not certain. The length of the CDR3 is 14 residues. V lost 2 bases to trimming and J lost 1 base, with 6 bases between them. Germline CDR1 SGHRS, CDR2 YFSETQ. CDR3 sequence (DNA): TGCGCCAGCAGCTTCCGACAGAACACCGGGGAGCTGTTTTTT. As protein: CASSFRQNTGELFF.

This clonotype was seen at least ten times. The chain joins TRBV12-3 or TRBV12-4 to TRBJ1-4, with TRBD1 as a possible D gene (5 bases). This CDR3 is built from 15 residues. The V end lost 5 bases, the J end lost 7 bases, and 17 bases lay between the germline ends. CDR3 loop: CASSPRGRGGEKLFF. Here the CDR3 DNA reads TGTGCCAGCAGTCCCCGGGGGAGGGGCGGTGAAAAACTGTTTTTT.

V usage is TRBV29-1 and J usage is TRBJ2-5, with TRBD2 matching over 10 bases. In germline, CDR1 is SQVTM, CDR2 ANQGSEA. The CDR3 sequence is 16 residues long. V gave up 4 bases and J gave up 5 bases; unmatched junction bases: 13. The CDR3 bases are TGCAGCGTTGGGTGGATGCAGCGGGGGGGCCAGGAGACCCAGTACTTC. This gives the protein CSVGWMQRGGQETQYF. The full variable domain, in which reference TRBV29-1 and TRBJ2-5 provide the parts outside the CDR3, is SAVISQKPSRDICQRGTSLTIQCQVDSQVTMMFWYRQQPGQSLTLIATANQGSEATYESGFVIDKFPISRPNLTFSTLTVSNMSPEDSSIYLCSVGWMQRGGQETQYFGPGTRLLVL.

This clonotype has only a few counts. This rearrangement joins TRBV6-1 to TRBJ1-5; no clear D. Trimming pared 4 bases from V and 2 bases from J, leaving 9 bases between. Germline CDR1 MNHNS, CDR2 SASEGT. The CDR3 extends over 14 amino acids. CDR3 nucleotide sequence: TGTGCCAGCAGTGGGTTTATGCGCAATCAGCCCCAGCATTTT. The encoded protein is CASSGFMRNQPQHF.

The gene calls are TRBV7-2 and TRBJ1-5; unclear D gene. Germline CDR1 reads SGHTA; CDR2 reads FQGNSA. This CDR3 is 12 amino acids long. Trimming left V 2 bases short and J 5 bases short, with 4 bases between. The chain's CDR3 is CASSLWDQPQHF. Here the CDR3 DNA reads TGTGCCAGCAGCTTATGGGATCAGCCCCAGCATTTT.

This clonotype was seen ten or more times. The chain carries TRBV7-2 and TRBJ2-2; no clear D. Germline CDR1 is SGHTA and CDR2 is FQGNSA. Between the trimmed V and J ends, which lost 2 bases and 4 bases, there was a span of 14 bases. The CDR3 extends over 16 amino acids. The CDR3 region is CASSLRTAVGTGELFF. CDR3 sequence (DNA): TGTGCCAGCAGCTTAAGGACGGCGGTCGGCACCGGGGAGCTGTTTTTT. The entire variable domain, with the rest obtained from reference TRBV7-2 and TRBJ2-2, is as follows: GAGVSQSPSNKVTEKGKDVELRCDPISGHTALYWYRQSLGQGLEFLIYFQGNSAPDKSGLPSDRFSAERTGGSVSTLTIQRTQQEDSAVYLCASSLRTAVGTGELFFGEGSRLTVL.

CDR3 nucleotide sequence: TGTGCCAGTACGGACGAAAGTGGTCGGCCCCAGCATTTT. It encodes CASTDESGRPQHF. The gene calls are TRBV19 and TRBJ1-5, with D hard to call. Germline loops: CDR1 LNHDA, CDR2 SQIVND (reference sequence). V dropped 7 bases and J dropped 9 bases, with 16 bases sitting between them. The CDR3 has 13 residues.

This clonotype was recorded many times. This rearrangement joins TRBV7-9 to TRBJ1-1; D ambiguous. The V gene's germline CDR1 is SEHNR and CDR2 FQNEAQ (reference sequence). The CDR3 totals 17 residues. Trimming stripped 1 base from V and 2 bases from J, with 17 bases between. CDR3 nucleotide sequence: TGTGCCAGCAGCTTAGAATTGGTTGGCCTTGTAAACACTGAAGCTTTCTTT. This codes for CASSLELVGLVNTEAFF.

The V gene is TRBV4-2, the J gene TRBJ2-2, with 8 positions matching TRBD1. CDR3 size: 16 residues. Unmatched junction bases numbered 8, after V lost 4 bases and J lost 4 bases. Per germline, CDR1 LGHNA and CDR2 YNFKEQ. For the CDR3, the DNA is TGTGCCAGCAGCCCACCGGGACAGGTTACCACCGGGGAGCTGTTTTTT. Translating gives CASSPPGQVTTGELFF.

The table lists this clonotype with many counts. The J gene is TRBJ2-1, the V gene TRBV12-3 or TRBV12-4, with 7 positions matching TRBD1. This CDR3 contains 13 residues. V trimming: 7 bases; J trimming: 7 bases; junction bases outside the gene matches: 7. The CDR3 nucleotides are TGTGCCAGCACCAGACAGGGACGGAATGAGCAGTTCTTC. This encodes CASTRQGRNEQFF.

This clonotype was seen ten or more times. The rearrangement links TRBV27 to TRBJ2-3; no clear D gene. The CDR3 length is 12 residues. V dropped 6 bases and J dropped 0 bases, with 4 bases sitting between them. CDR1 is MNHEY, CDR2 SMNVEV, per germline (reference sequence). DNA of the CDR3: TGTGCCAGCAGCCGGAGCACAGATACGCAGTATTTT. Encoded protein: CASSRSTDTQYF.

Here the CDR3 DNA reads TGTGCCAGCAGCCTCCGGGGGAACCAACCCCGCCAAGAGACCCAGTACTTC. Its protein product is CASSLRGNQPRQETQYF. This chain joins TRBV4-2 and TRBJ2-5, with D perhaps TRBD2 (6 bases). The CDR3 contains 17 residues. Germline V gives CDR1 LGHNA, CDR2 YNFKEQ. Trimming shortened V by 4 bases and J by 1 base, and 19 bases separated the two germline ends.

This clonotype was observed many times. The J gene is TRBJ2-5, the V gene TRBV6-1, with 7 bases matching TRBD2. J gave up 5 bases and V 8 bases, and 8 bases lay outside the gene matches. Looked up from germline, CDR1 is MNHNS and CDR2 is SASEGT. CDR3 size: 13 residues. The CDR3 here is CASARGERETQYF. Here the CDR3 DNA reads TGTGCCAGCGCTCGGGGGGAGCGGGAGACCCAGTACTTC.